These 4 T cell receptor beta chains share one sample of origin, sequenced in a study of identical twins. TCRdb processed the 5' RACE reads anew with MiXCR; each CDR3 protein has one entry. The repertoire holds 450,000 or so distinct CDR3 sequences, 12% to 15% seen once, with approximately 0.52% in the top ten. These data also formed part of another study, on yellow fever vaccine responses in identical twins.

Input material: CD4+ T cells sorted from blood. These receptors were collected from a woman aged 18-29 years in good health.

This clonotype was counted only a few times. The V gene is TRBV24-1, the J gene TRBJ2-3; D remains ambiguous. Germline assignment: CDR1 KGHDR and CDR2 SFDVKD. V lost 4 bases and J 1 base, leaving 11 bases between the germline ends. This CDR3 region has 15 residues. CDR3 residues: CATSEQPAGTDTQYF. DNA for the CDR3: TGTGCCACCAGTGAGCAACCCGCCGGCACAGATACGCAGTATTTT.

This chain connects TRBV11-2 to TRBJ2-6, with 11 bases fitting TRBD2. With 5 bases clipped from V and 1 base from J, the junction kept 16 bases outside the gene matches. The CDR3 is 21 residues long. Germline assignment: CDR1 SGHAT and CDR2 FQNNGV. The CDR3 spells CASSPRTSGLMSLSGANVLTF. CDR3 coding DNA: TGTGCCAGCAGCCCCCGGACTAGCGGGCTAATGTCTCTATCTGGGGCCAACGTCCTGACTTTC.

The rearrangement uses TRBV7-9 and TRBJ2-5; 8 nucleotides match TRBD2. Germline V gives CDR1 SEHNR, CDR2 FQNEAQ (reference sequence). This CDR3 region has 15 residues. J was trimmed by 4 bases and V by 5 bases; bases with no gene match: 9. The CDR3 bases are TGTGCCAGCAGCCTAGGACTAGCTGCCGTAGAGACCCAGTACTTC. Translated: CASSLGLAAVETQYF.

This clonotype occurred a few times. The chain combines TRBV7-9 with TRBJ2-3; D gene uncertain. The CDR3 has 15 amino acids. V lost 1 base to trimming and J lost 0 bases, with 8 bases between them. Per the germline V gene, CDR1 is SEHNR and CDR2 is FQNEAQ (reference sequence). This CDR3 reads CASSLDRQSTDTQYF. CDR3 nucleotides: TGTGCCAGCAGCTTAGACCGACAAAGCACAGATACGCAGTATTTT.